This entry is about one T cell receptor (beta chain). The data were obtained in a study of blood T cell repertoires in COVID-19. Study overall: Both acute and convalescent COVID-19 samples were obtained from the United States, Italy and Spain. T cells, B-cell-depleted T cells, or PBMCs supplied cDNA or gDNA.

CDR3 length: 16 amino acids. After removal of 1 base from V and 6 bases from J, the junction contained 7 bases not matched to a gene. Germline-derived CDR1 and CDR2 are MDHEN and SYDVKM. Under the authors' procedure: Reference gene primers were amplified, and this amplification served to estimate nucleated cell counts. The data were produced by immunoSEQ multiplex PCR, yet TCRdb's version contains in-frame clones alone and is incomplete. D and trimming were read from the DNA, whereas the V and J calls and clone size are those reported in that table. The table records about 150,000 clones, 88% of them present only once.

The sequenced sample consisted of peripheral blood. V gene TRBV28 combines with J gene TRBJ2-7, with 12 bases identical to TRBD1. The TCR sequence derives from a human donor in a cohort sampled during active COVID-19. CDR3 region: CASSLLGTGGGSEQYF. In DNA, the CDR3 is TGTGCCAGCAGTTTATTGGGGACAGGGGGCGGTTCCGAGCAGTACTTC.